This is a list of T cell receptor beta chains from one sample in a study of blood T cell repertoires in COVID-19. Assay used: immunoSEQ multiplex PCR; TCRdb lists only in-frame clones, some missing. This table holds under 350,000 clones, around 78% found once. What was sequenced was peripheral blood. These receptors came from a man aged 55 to 70 who had recovered from COVID-19. The CDR3 runs from the conserved cysteine through the conserved F or W. Each record gives: D gene, J gene, CDR3 length, clone size, V gene, CDR3 DNA, CDR3 protein. D genes are given only for firm matches. Size tells how often a clone was seen (once, few, many) or the class of an expanded clone, and some rows leave it out.

D: .
J: TRBJ1-4
length: 15
size: .
V: TRBV18
DNA: TGTGCCAGCTCACCAACGAGACAGTCAAATGAAAAACTGTTTTTT
CDR3: CASSPTRQSNEKLFF

D: .
J: TRBJ2-3
length: 15
size: .
V: TRBV5-1
DNA: TGCGCCAGCAGCTGGGACTTCACTAGCACAGATACGCAGTATTTT
CDR3: CASSWDFTSTDTQYF

D: .
J: TRBJ1-4
length: 16
size: .
V: TRBV27
DNA: TGTGCCAGCAGTTCGGGGTTAGGGTCCCGTAATGAAAAACTGTTTTTT
CDR3: CASSSGLGSRNEKLFF

D: .
J: TRBJ1-1
length: 14
size: .
V: TRBV19
DNA: TGTGCCAGTAGTCCGGGGGGGGCGGGCACTGAAGCTTTCTTT
CDR3: CASSPGGAGTEAFF

D: .
J: TRBJ1-5
length: 17
size: once
V: TRBV6-6
DNA: TGTGCCAGCAGTCCCCTTGGCGGACAGTTTTCATACCAGCCCCAGCATTTT
CDR3: CASSPLGGQFSYQPQHF

D: TRBD1
J: TRBJ1-1
length: 15
size: .
V: TRBV19
DNA: TGTGCCAGTTTGGGGACAGGGCTGGCGAACACTGAAGCTTTCTTT
CDR3: CASLGTGLANTEAFF

D: .
J: TRBJ1-1
length: 10
size: .
V: TRBV2
DNA: TGTGCCAGTGGAGGGTCCGGGGCTTTCTTT
CDR3: CASGGSGAFF

D: .
J: TRBJ2-7
length: 11
size: .
V: TRBV18
DNA: TGTGCCAGCTCTCCCGCTACGGAGCAGTACTTC
CDR3: CASSPATEQYF

D: TRBD1
J: TRBJ2-3
length: 14
size: .
V: TRBV5-1
DNA: TGCGCCAGCAGCCTGGACAGGGTGGCAGATACGCAGTATTTT
CDR3: CASSLDRVADTQYF

D: .
J: TRBJ2-2
length: 14
size: .
V: TRBV11-2
DNA: TGTGCCAGCAGCCCCCAAACAACTACAGGGGAGCTGTTTTTT
CDR3: CASSPQTTTGELFF